The sequence of this TCR beta chain was determined in a study of blood T cell repertoires in COVID-19. Study in general: From the United States, Italy and Spain came samples of acute and convalescent COVID-19. T cells, B-cell-depleted T cells, or PBMCs supplied cDNA or gDNA.

Trimming cost V 2 bases and J 0 bases, with 11 bases left between them. The CDR3 is 15 residues long. Germline V CDR1 and CDR2: SGHRS, YFSETQ. Per the original data handling: Researchers report that nucleated cell counts were estimated from reference gene primer amplification. This table comes from immunoSEQ multiplex PCR, and its TCRdb copy is limited to in-frame clones, with some not included. V and J calls and clone size follow that table, whereas D and trimming were derived from the DNA. In the table there are roughly 270,000 clones, almost 85% of which are singletons. The chain has TRBV5-1 and TRBJ2-5; maybe TRBD2 (6 bases). Input material: peripheral blood. This TCR was sampled from a middle-aged man with active or convalescent COVID-19. The CDR3 nucleotides are TGCGCCAGCAGCTTTTCTGCTAGCGACCAAGAGACCCAGTACTTC. Its translation is CASSFSASDQETQYF. Looking up the rest from reference TRBV5-1 and TRBJ2-5 gives the full variable domain: KAGVTQTPRYLIKTRGQQVTLSCSPISGHRSVSWYQQTPGQGLQFLFEYFSETQRNKGNFPGRFSGRQFSNSRSEMNVSTLELGDSALYLCASSFSASDQETQYFGPGTRLLVL.